The T cell receptor beta chain described here comes from a study of cytomegalovirus exposure and HLA in healthy donors. Study details: As an earlier analysis found, roughly 180 million T cells yielded approximately 100 million unique TCR beta sequences.

Vbeta (60) and Jbeta (13) primers were used in the PCR. Produced via immunoSEQ multiplex PCR; TCRdb's table is partial and in-frame only. Of nearly 65,000 clones in the sample, 73% were seen once. Regarding the study as a whole: As a later analysis revealed, most CMV-associated TCR beta chains appeared HLA-restricted. In an earlier analysis, most TCR beta V segments were productive about 87% or about 30% of the time.

About this clone itself: Antigen: not known.

Participants comprised healthy donors of bone marrow. This CDR3 region has 15 residues. In germline, CDR1 is SGHDN, CDR2 FVKESK. V lost 1 base to trimming and J lost 5 bases, with 12 bases between them. Material: PBMCs. The rearrangement uses TRBV14 and TRBJ1-3; possible D gene TRBD1, 6 bases. The TCR sequence derives from a man aged 45 to 65 in good health and CMV-seronegative. Here the CDR3 DNA reads TGTGCCAGCAGCCAAGTGGCAGGGGCTCGAAACACCATATATTTT. It translates to CASSQVAGARNTIYF.